The 21 T cell receptor beta chains listed next were all sequenced from one sample in a study of radiation and T cells in renal cell carcinoma. The protocol was immunoSEQ multiplex PCR, while the TCRdb copy is restricted to in-frame clones and leaves out a portion. The profile shows about 130,000 clones, roughly 80% of them singletons. Time point reported: baseline pretreatment blood. The treatment: 15 Gy SBRT to primary tumor, nephrectomy 4 weeks later. The sequences come from blood, collected from a patient whose treatment included radiotherapy and nephrectomy. Receptors originate from a woman aged 55-70 years with renal cell carcinoma.

V gene TRBV11-2 combines with J gene TRBJ2-7; the match to TRBD1 covers 8 bases. The CDR3 loop spans 13 amino acids. The germline V gene has CDR1 SGHAT and CDR2 FQNNGV. The junction had 5 bases not matched to a gene; V was cut back by 4 bases and J by 6 bases. The CDR3 DNA is TGTGCCAGCAGCTACGGACAGGGTGCCGAGCAGTACTTC. It yields the protein CASSYGQGAEQYF.

The chain has TRBV9 and TRBJ1-1; the match to TRBD1 covers 10 bases. This CDR3 is built from 15 residues. Germline V gene lookup returns CDR1 SGDLS and CDR2 YYNGEE. V shed 4 bases, J shed 4 bases, and the junction held 7 bases outside the gene matches. CDR3 sequence: CASSSGGQGFTEAFF. CDR3 in DNA: TGTGCCAGCAGCTCGGGGGGACAGGGGTTCACTGAAGCTTTCTTT.

V is TRBV19 and J is TRBJ1-3; the D gene is possibly TRBD1 (6 bases). The germline V and J ends were trimmed by 5 bases and 4 bases, with 12 bases remaining between them. The CDR3 consists of 14 residues. From germline, CDR1 is LNHDA and CDR2 SQIVND (reference sequence). CDR3 in amino acids: CASSEQGSGNTIYF. As DNA, the CDR3 is TGTGCCAGTAGTGAGCAGGGGAGCGGAAACACCATATATTTT.

This clone was picked up a small number of times. The gene calls are TRBV9 and TRBJ1-5; the D is unclear. Germline V lookup: CDR1 SGDLS, CDR2 YYNGEE. Trimming cost V 0 bases and J 3 bases, with 10 bases left between them. This CDR3 has 15 residues. The CDR3 region is CASSVGSFDNQPQHF. CDR3 coding DNA: TGTGCCAGCAGCGTAGGCTCCTTCGACAATCAGCCCCAGCATTTT.

The rearrangement uses TRBV11-2 and TRBJ2-7; no firm D call. This CDR3 has 14 amino acids. Per the germline V gene, CDR1 is SGHAT and CDR2 is FQNNGV. V was clipped by 0 bases and J by 5 bases, with 11 bases between them. The CDR3 DNA is TGTGCCAGCAGCTTAGAGGTGTTAGTGGACGAGCAGTACTTC. Its protein is CASSLEVLVDEQYF.

The rearrangement uses TRBV7-6 and TRBJ2-3; D is undetermined. This CDR3 region has 12 residues. In germline, CDR1 is SGHVS, CDR2 FNYEAQ. V lost 1 base and J lost 4, with 3 bases in between. The CDR3 sequence is CASSLVADTQYF. The DNA of the CDR3 is TGTGCCAGCAGCTTAGTGGCAGATACGCAGTATTTT.

The CDR3 protein is CASSAGQPNTEAFF. Written as DNA, the CDR3 is TGTGCCAGCAGCGCGGGACAGCCGAACACTGAAGCTTTCTTT. This rearrangement joins TRBV9 to TRBJ1-1; TRBD1 matches 7 bases. The germline V gene encodes CDR1 SGDLS and CDR2 YYNGEE. The CDR3 consists of 14 residues. With V trimmed by 3 bases and J by 1 base, 3 bases remained unmatched.

The sample holds a few counts of this clone. The chain has TRBV5-8 and TRBJ2-7; D is unclear. CDR3 length: 13 residues. CDR1 and CDR2 from the germline V gene are SGHTS and YDEGEE. Trimming cost V 0 bases and J 4 bases, with 8 bases left between them. In DNA form, the CDR3 reads TGTGCCAGCAGCTTGGGGAACAGTTACGAGCAGTACTTC. Protein: CASSLGNSYEQYF.

The chain links TRBV5-4 to TRBJ1-1; D may be TRBD1 (6 bases). This CDR3 has 14 amino acids. V shed 4 bases and J shed 1 base, with 11 bases lying between them. The V gene's germline CDR1 is SGHNT and CDR2 YYREEE (reference sequence). DNA for the CDR3: TGTGCCAGCAGCCTGCAGGGGACGAACACTGAAGCTTTCTTT. It codes for CASSLQGTNTEAFF.

This clone was seen only a few times. The chain couples TRBV5-1 to TRBJ1-1; TRBD1 is a possible D gene (6 bases). V lost 6 bases to trimming and J lost 1 base, with 13 bases between them. There are 14 residues in the CDR3. Germline V gene sequence: CDR1 SGHRS, CDR2 YFSETQ. In nucleotides, the CDR3 is TGCGCCAGCACACCGCAAGGGGGGAACACTGAAGCTTTCTTT. Its translation: CASTPQGGNTEAFF.

The J gene is TRBJ1-1, the V gene TRBV7-2; tentative D call: TRBD1 (5 bases). This CDR3 contains 15 residues. Trimming took off 5 bases at V and 0 bases at J, with 13 bases between the two ends. Germline lookup yields CDR1 SGHTA and CDR2 FQGNSA. CDR3 in amino acids: CASSQTVYMNTEAFF. CDR3 sequence (DNA): TGTGCCAGCAGCCAGACAGTCTACATGAACACTGAAGCTTTCTTT.

The chain uses TRBV6-5 and TRBJ2-1; D is unclear. V lost 6 bases to trimming and J lost 5 bases, with 8 bases between them. The CDR3 covers 12 residues. Germline V gene data show CDR1 as MNHEY and CDR2 as SVGAGI. This CDR3 is CASRPHNNEQFF. For the CDR3, the DNA is TGTGCCAGCAGGCCCCACAACAATGAGCAGTTCTTC.

Only one count was recorded for this clone. The J gene is TRBJ1-5, the V gene TRBV28, with D tentatively TRBD1 (6 bases). Trimming removed 3 bases at V and 7 bases at J, with 16 bases between. Germline CDR1 and CDR2: MDHEN and SYDVKM. The CDR3 has 15 amino acids. CDR3 protein: CASSFAGAQSQPQHF. The CDR3 DNA reads TGTGCCAGCAGTTTTGCAGGGGCGCAGTCCCAGCCCCAGCATTTT.

The chain couples TRBV6-5 to TRBJ1-2; no firm D call. The CDR3 runs to 14 residues. In germline, CDR1 is MNHEY, CDR2 SVGAGI. V lost 0 bases to trimming and J lost 2 bases, with 7 bases between them. The CDR3 coding sequence is TGTGCCAGCAGTTACTCGACGGGGAACTATGGCTACACCTTC. Amino acid sequence: CASSYSTGNYGYTF.

This chain joins TRBV7-6 and TRBJ2-7; D remains unclear. Trimming cost V 3 bases and J 7 bases, with 10 bases left between them. Germline lookup yields CDR1 SGHVS and CDR2 FNYEAQ. This CDR3 comprises 12 residues. Written as DNA, the CDR3 is TGTGCCAGCAGCTTTTCGGGTATGGAGCAGTACTTC. Translating gives CASSFSGMEQYF.

This clone was seen once. The gene calls are TRBV5-1 and TRBJ1-1; a weak D match, TRBD1 (6 bases). CDR1 and CDR2 from the germline V gene are SGHRS and YFSETQ. The CDR3 consists of 15 residues. Trimming removed 4 bases at V and 1 base at J, with 14 bases between. The CDR3 DNA follows: TGCGCCAGCAGCGAATTTGGAGGGGGGAACACTGAAGCTTTCTTT. Protein: CASSEFGGGNTEAFF.

The chain is built from TRBV4-2 and TRBJ2-7, with D tentatively TRBD2 (5 bases). This CDR3 is 13 amino acids long. The germline V gene encodes CDR1 LGHNA and CDR2 YNFKEQ. Trimming stripped 0 bases from V and 3 bases from J, with 6 bases between. DNA of the CDR3: TGTGCCAGCAGCCAAGAACGGGGCTACGAGCAGTACTTC. Its translation is CASSQERGYEQYF.

The genes are TRBV10-1 and TRBJ1-2; D might be TRBD1 (6 bases). From germline, CDR1 is WNHNN and CDR2 SYGVQD (reference sequence). V was cut by 0 bases and J by 4 bases, with 18 bases left in between. This CDR3 contains 17 residues. CDR3 nucleotides: TGCGCCAGCAGTGAGTCGGGCGCGGAACAGGGTGTCTATGGCTACACCTTC. Amino acids: CASSESGAEQGVYGYTF.

The chain employs TRBV9 and TRBJ2-1; D is undetermined. The CDR3 is 16 residues long. Trimming pared 4 bases from V and 0 bases from J, leaving 14 bases between. The germline V gene has CDR1 SGDLS and CDR2 YYNGEE. The CDR3 DNA reads as TGTGCCAGCAGCACTTCCTACCCTGGCTCCTACAATGAGCAGTTCTTC. This sequence encodes CASSTSYPGSYNEQFF.

This chain connects TRBV7-9 to TRBJ1-4; D gene uncertain. CDR3 size: 16 residues. Per the germline V gene, CDR1 is SEHNR and CDR2 is FQNEAQ (reference sequence). Trimming stripped 7 bases from V and 8 bases from J, with 23 bases between. The DNA for the CDR3 is TGTGCCAGCACCAGGATTGTTGCCCTATCGGGGGAAAAACTGTTTTTT. Its protein product is CASTRIVALSGEKLFF.

This clone turned up a few times. V gene TRBV19 combines with J gene TRBJ1-5; 9 bases line up with TRBD1. CDR1 and CDR2 from the germline V gene are LNHDA and SQIVND (reference sequence). The CDR3 spans 12 residues. The J segment lost 6 bases and the V segment lost 10 bases, leaving 4 bases of the junction unmatched. This CDR3 is CAISTGGQPQHF. The CDR3 coding sequence is TGTGCCATTTCGACAGGGGGTCAGCCCCAGCATTTT.